Below, 5 T cell receptor beta chains from the same sample are listed, as sequenced in a study of blood T cell repertoires in COVID-19. Profiling relied on immunoSEQ multiplex PCR, and the TCRdb table lists in-frame clones only, not all of them. The sample has 250,000 to 350,000 clones; over 85% are singletons. Sequenced: PBMCs or T cells enriched from blood (not recorded which). The receptors stem from a man between 60 and 70 years old who had recovered from COVID-19.

The CDR3 loop reads CASSAQGRTLGETQYF. As DNA, the CDR3 is TGTGCCAGCAGCGCCCAGGGTAGAACTTTGGGAGAGACCCAGTACTTC. This chain links TRBV9 with TRBJ2-5, with D perhaps matching TRBD1 (5 bases). Trimming left V 3 bases short and J 4 bases short, with 19 bases between. The CDR3 loop spans 16 amino acids. Germline lookup yields CDR1 SGDLS and CDR2 YYNGEE.

The chain has TRBV21-1 and TRBJ2-4; TRBD1, the table's D call, lacks a check against the DNA. TRBV21-1 is recorded as a pseudogene. The CDR3 length is 15 residues. CDR3 sequence (DNA): TGTGCCAGCAGCAGAAACAGGGGGCGCCGGGACATTCAGTACTTC. Translated: CASSRNRGRRDIQYF.

The chain links TRBV27 to TRBJ1-2; unclear D gene. The germline gives CDR1 MNHEY, CDR2 SMNVEV (reference sequence). The V gene lost 6 bases and the J gene lost 8 bases, with 16 bases spanning the gap. The CDR3 consists of 13 residues. In nucleotides, the CDR3 is TGTGCCAGCAGCATCGGACTTGTCGGCGGCTACACCTTC. Translating gives CASSIGLVGGYTF.

The V gene is TRBV5-4, the J gene TRBJ2-1, with 7 bases lining up with TRBD1. This CDR3 has 16 residues. Per the germline V gene, CDR1 is SGHNT and CDR2 is YYREEE (reference sequence). V lost 4 bases to trimming and J lost 2 bases; unmatched junction nucleotides: 9. The CDR3 region has the DNA TGTGCCAGCAGCGCCGGGGCGGACAGGACCTACAATGAGCAGTTCTTC. This codes for CASSAGADRTYNEQFF.

This chain connects TRBV20-1 to TRBJ1-1; 8 nucleotides agree with TRBD1. The CDR3 is 14 residues long. Germline V gives CDR1 DFQATT, CDR2 SNEGSKA (reference sequence). Germline trimming cut 3 bases from V and 1 base from J; bases unmatched to any gene: 4. CDR3 region: CSASFGTGNTEAFF. Here the CDR3 DNA reads TGCAGTGCTAGTTTCGGGACAGGGAACACTGAAGCTTTCTTT.